These 3 T cell receptor beta chains were all obtained from the same sample, sequenced in a study of T cell responses to AZD1222 COVID-19 vaccine. This table comes from immunoSEQ multiplex PCR, and its TCRdb copy is limited to in-frame clones, with some not included. This sample yields about 88,000 clones, of which about nine tenths are seen a single time; 5% to 5.5% belongs to the top ten. The sequencing here drew on peripheral blood, taken 28 days after the second AZD1222 dose. All receptors come from an adult who received the AZD1222 COVID-19 vaccine.

The chain employs TRBV18 and TRBJ1-2; no definite D call. The CDR3 is 12 residues long. V was shortened by 4 bases and J by 4 bases, with 7 bases between the two germline ends. Per germline, CDR1 KGHSH and CDR2 LQKENI. The CDR3 DNA is TGTGCCAGCTCACAACAGCCCTATGGCTACACCTTC. It codes for CASSQQPYGYTF.

The V gene is TRBV5-1, the J gene TRBJ1-3; no definite D call. Germline V lookup: CDR1 SGHRS, CDR2 YFSETQ. This CDR3 comprises 15 residues. Trimming cost V 0 bases and J 0 bases, with 7 bases left between them. The CDR3 sequence is CASSLAADSGNTIYF. DNA for the CDR3: TGCGCCAGCAGCTTGGCGGCAGACTCTGGAAACACCATATATTTT.

The chain combines TRBV2 with TRBJ1-5; no definite D call. Between the trimmed V and J ends, which lost 8 bases and 4 bases, there was a span of 12 bases. This CDR3 has 13 amino acids. Germline loops: CDR1 SNHLY, CDR2 FYNNEI. The CDR3 nucleotides read TGTGCCAGCGGCCAGGACGGAAATCAGCCCCAGCATTTT. Its protein product is CASGQDGNQPQHF.